The 15 T cell receptor beta chains in this list originate from one sample, sequenced in a study of blood T cell repertoires in COVID-19. Repertoires were generated with immunoSEQ multiplex PCR, while TCRdb's copy carries only in-frame clones and drops some. The table lists 130,000 to 150,000 clones, 80% to 90% of them singletons. The sequenced sample was peripheral blood. These receptors were obtained from a woman aged 40 to 50 with acute or convalescent COVID-19.

In its sample, this clone was seen once. The chain uses TRBV29-1 and TRBJ2-7; tentative D call: TRBD1 (5 bases). This CDR3 spans 13 amino acids. The germline gives CDR1 SQVTM, CDR2 ANQGSEA. Trimming shortened V by 1 base and J by 3 bases, and 10 bases separated the two germline ends. The CDR3 here is CSVEGQGGYEQYF. CDR3 nucleotides: TGCAGCGTTGAAGGCCAGGGCGGCTACGAGCAGTACTTC.

The gene calls are TRBV19 and TRBJ2-2; a weak D match, TRBD2 (5 bases). There are 15 residues in the CDR3. V gave up 8 bases and J gave up 4 bases, with 17 bases separating them. Germline values: CDR1 LNHDA, CDR2 SQIVND (reference sequence). CDR3 bases: TGTGCCAGTGGGGAGATTTGGGTGGCCACCGGGGAGCTGTTTTTT. This sequence encodes CASGEIWVATGELFF.

The V gene is TRBV19, the J gene TRBJ1-5, with D hard to call. Trimming removed 10 bases at V and 0 bases at J, with 10 bases between. This CDR3 comprises 13 residues. Germline CDR1 reads LNHDA; CDR2 reads SQIVND (reference sequence). The DNA of the CDR3 is TGTGCCACTACGACTTATAGCAATCAGCCCCAGCATTTT. Translation gives CATTTYSNQPQHF.

This clone has more than one count but fewer than ten. The chain links TRBV28 to TRBJ1-2; perhaps TRBD1 as D (5 bases). Germline V gives CDR1 MDHEN, CDR2 SYDVKM. This CDR3 region has 16 residues. Trimming took 5 bases from V and 2 from J, leaving 18 bases between them. CDR3 sequence (DNA): TGTGCCAGCAGTCGTGGGGGGAGGGTAGAGAACTATGGCTACACCTTC. This translates into CASSRGGRVENYGYTF.

This clone was counted once. This chain joins TRBV10-3 and TRBJ1-1, with 7 bases that match TRBD1. The V gene's germline CDR1 is ENHRY and CDR2 SYGVKD. This CDR3 spans 14 amino acids. V lost 9 bases to trimming and J lost 1 base; unmatched junction nucleotides: 8. The CDR3 reads CAIYRGAGNTEAFF. The CDR3 bases are TGTGCCATATACAGGGGCGCGGGGAACACTGAAGCTTTCTTT.

This rearrangement joins TRBV7-2 to TRBJ2-3; D is ambiguous. The CDR3 loop spans 18 amino acids. The germline V gene encodes CDR1 SGHTA and CDR2 FQGNSA. V lost 1 base to trimming and J lost 4 bases, with 21 bases between them. The DNA for the CDR3 is TGTGCCAGCAGCTTAGGACCTGCTAGTTTGCCCTATGCAGATACGCAGTATTTT. Protein sequence: CASSLGPASLPYADTQYF.

The chain carries TRBV6-5 and TRBJ1-6; weak D call: TRBD1 (5 bases). The V and J ends lost 5 bases and 2 bases respectively, with 10 bases between them. This CDR3 comprises 15 residues. Germline-derived CDR1 and CDR2 are MNHEY and SVGAGI. CDR3 region: CASSPQGPYNSPLHF. The CDR3 nucleotides read TGTGCCAGCAGTCCCCAGGGCCCCTATAATTCACCCCTCCACTTT.

In DNA form, the CDR3 reads TGTGCCAGCAGCTCTAGCATCCCGGGCCCCGAGCAGTACTTC. This translates into CASSSSIPGPEQYF. The chain carries TRBV13 and TRBJ2-7, with D maybe TRBD2 (5 bases). Trimming took off 4 bases at V and 6 bases at J, with 16 bases between the two ends. The germline gives CDR1 PRHDT, CDR2 FYEKMQ (reference sequence). This CDR3 has 14 residues.

The V and J genes are TRBV5-1 and TRBJ2-3; D possibly corresponds to TRBD2 (6 bases). Germline V gene data show CDR1 as SGHRS and CDR2 as YFSETQ. V dropped 1 base and J dropped 1 base, with 13 bases sitting between them. The CDR3 covers 16 residues. The CDR3 region has the DNA TGCGCCAGCAGCTTGATGGAGGGACGGGGCACAGATACGCAGTATTTT. Translation: CASSLMEGRGTDTQYF.

The gene calls are TRBV9 and TRBJ2-5; no firm D call. V was shortened by 3 bases and J by 1 base, with 10 bases between the two germline ends. This CDR3 contains 14 residues. Per the germline V gene, CDR1 is SGDLS and CDR2 is YYNGEE. The CDR3 protein is CASSAKLVQETQYF. DNA for the CDR3: TGTGCCAGCAGCGCCAAACTGGTCCAAGAGACCCAGTACTTC.

V usage is TRBV6-5 and J usage is TRBJ2-3; the D is unclear. Trimming pared 3 bases from V and 2 bases from J, leaving 9 bases between. CDR1 and CDR2 from the germline V gene are MNHEY and SVGAGI. The CDR3 contains 14 residues. The CDR3 sequence: CASSYETNTDTQYF. DNA of the CDR3: TGTGCCAGCAGTTATGAAACAAACACAGATACGCAGTATTTT.

This clone was counted a single time. V gene TRBV7-2 combines with J gene TRBJ1-4; TRBD1 is a possible D gene (5 bases). The CDR3 contains 15 residues. Germline V gene lookup returns CDR1 SGHTA and CDR2 FQGNSA. The V gene lost 1 base and the J gene lost 6 bases, with 12 bases spanning the gap. CDR3 sequence: CASSLVGGVDEKLFF. The CDR3 DNA sequence: TGTGCCAGCAGCTTAGTTGGAGGGGTGGATGAAAAACTGTTTTTT.

The CDR3 loop is CASSIGQGKAEAFF. The CDR3 DNA sequence: TGTGCCAGTAGTATAGGGCAGGGGAAGGCTGAAGCTTTCTTT. The chain employs TRBV19 and TRBJ1-1, with a weak D call TRBD1 (6 bases). The CDR3 covers 14 residues. V was pared by 1 base and J by 6 bases, with 12 bases between. Germline V lookup: CDR1 LNHDA, CDR2 SQIVND (reference sequence).

This rearrangement joins TRBV10-3 to TRBJ2-2; D is unresolved. Trimming removed 6 bases at V and 3 bases at J, with 2 bases between. Germline-derived CDR1 and CDR2 are ENHRY and SYGVKD. This CDR3 region has 11 residues. The CDR3 loop is CAISDTGELFF. For the CDR3, the DNA is TGTGCCATCAGCGACACCGGGGAGCTGTTTTTT.

The genes are TRBV10-3 and TRBJ1-2; 12 nucleotides line up with TRBD1. Germline CDR1 ENHRY, CDR2 SYGVKD. V trimming: 5 bases; J trimming: 6 bases; junction bases outside the gene matches: 4. CDR3 length: 14 amino acids. Here the CDR3 DNA reads TGTGCCATCAGTTGGGACAGGGGGCGAGATGGCTACACCTTC. This sequence encodes CAISWDRGRDGYTF.